These 5 T cell receptor beta chains originate from one sample sequenced in a study of shared clonotypes between healthy human individuals. Here immunoSEQ multiplex PCR was the method, and the copy in TCRdb shows in-frame clones only, minus some. The table records roughly 2.6 million clones, approximately 92% of them present only once. The sample consisted of naive CD4+ T cells sorted from blood. Subset in this sample: CD45RA+ positively selected. All receptors derive from a man aged 18 to 35 in good health.

This clone was observed a handful of times. Other DNA sequences of this sample code for an identical CDR3. This sequence joins TRBV7-2 and TRBJ2-2; D possibly corresponds to TRBD2 (6 bases). The CDR3 is 15 residues long. In germline, CDR1 is SGHTA, CDR2 FQGNSA. Between the trimmed V and J ends, which lost 0 bases and 2 bases, there was a span of 7 bases. The CDR3 region has the DNA TGTGCCAGCAGCTTAGCGCGGGGAAACACCGGGGAGCTGTTTTTT. This gives the protein CASSLARGNTGELFF.

This chain joins TRBV7-2 and TRBJ1-5; a possible D gene is TRBD1 (5 bases). The germline V gene has CDR1 SGHTA and CDR2 FQGNSA. Between the trimmed V and J ends, which lost 5 bases and 0 bases, there was a span of 11 bases. The CDR3 spans 15 residues. The DNA of the CDR3 is TGTGCCAGCAGCCCAGGGACTGTTAGCAATCAGCCCCAGCATTTT. It specifies CASSPGTVSNQPQHF. The whole variable domain, remainder taken from reference TRBV7-2 and TRBJ1-5, is GAGVSQSPSNKVTEKGKDVELRCDPISGHTALYWYRQSLGQGLEFLIYFQGNSAPDKSGLPSDRFSAERTGGSVSTLTIQRTQQEDSAVYLCASSPGTVSNQPQHFGDGTRLSIL.

The genes are TRBV6-1 and TRBJ2-7; 8 bases fit TRBD1. V lost 6 bases to trimming and J lost 4 bases; unmatched junction nucleotides: 5. The CDR3 extends over 13 amino acids. Germline V gives CDR1 MNHNS, CDR2 SASEGT. The CDR3 sequence: CASSATGEYEQYF. CDR3 DNA sequence: TGTGCCAGCAGCGCGACAGGGGAGTACGAGCAGTACTTC.

The rearrangement links TRBV5-1 to TRBJ2-4; D gene unclear. The V and J ends lost 7 bases and 2 bases respectively, with 16 bases between them. CDR1 is SGHRS and CDR2 is YFSETQ in the germline V gene. This CDR3 region has 15 residues. CDR3 in amino acids: CASRPVGTTKNIQYF. The CDR3 region has the DNA TGCGCCAGCCGACCCGTCGGCACGACCAAAAACATTCAGTACTTC. The full variable domain, in which reference TRBV5-1 and TRBJ2-4 provide the parts outside the CDR3, is KAGVTQTPRYLIKTRGQQVTLSCSPISGHRSVSWYQQTPGQGLQFLFEYFSETQRNKGNFPGRFSGRQFSNSRSEMNVSTLELGDSALYLCASRPVGTTKNIQYFGAGTRLSVL.

The V call is TRBV5-6, the J call TRBJ1-1, with D maybe TRBD1 (6 bases). V dropped 2 bases and J dropped 0 bases, with 8 bases sitting between them. The CDR3 has 14 residues. CDR1 is SGHDT and CDR2 is YYEEEE in the germline V gene. The CDR3: CASSFQGLNTEAFF. DNA of the CDR3: TGTGCCAGCAGCTTTCAGGGGTTGAACACTGAAGCTTTCTTT.